A single sample gave rise to the 14 T cell receptor beta chains below, sequenced in a study of cytomegalovirus exposure and HLA in healthy donors. It was with 60 Vbeta and 13 Jbeta primers that the PCR ran. Clones were sequenced by immunoSEQ multiplex PCR, and TCRdb holds only the in-frame ones, with some missing. The table has around 100,000 clones, 83% seen once; the top ten hold just over 2.5%. The sequenced material came from PBMCs. Every receptor here comes from a man in his forties in good health and CMV-seronegative.

The chain carries TRBV5-1 and TRBJ2-2; the match to TRBD1 covers 8 bases. V lost 4 bases to trimming and J lost 4 bases; unmatched junction nucleotides: 6. Germline CDR1 SGHRS, CDR2 YFSETQ. The CDR3 has 15 amino acids. As DNA, the CDR3 is TGCGCCAGCAGCGGCGGACAGGGAATCACCGGGGAGCTGTTTTTT. Its translation: CASSGGQGITGELFF.

By share, this clone ranks as medium-sized. This chain connects TRBV6-5 to TRBJ2-7; 8 bases align to TRBD1. The J segment lost 1 base and the V segment lost 3 bases, leaving 8 bases of the junction unmatched. The CDR3 totals 16 residues. Germline loops: CDR1 MNHEY, CDR2 SVGAGI. For the CDR3, the DNA is TGTGCCAGCAGTTATTCGTCCGGGACAGGTTCCTACGAGCAGTACTTC. It yields the protein CASSYSSGTGSYEQYF.

This clone appeared a few times. The chain carries TRBV10-2 and TRBJ2-1; TRBD1 aligns across 7 bases. This CDR3 contains 13 residues. Per germline, CDR1 WSHSY and CDR2 SAAADI. With 8 bases clipped from V and 13 bases from J, the junction kept 14 bases outside the gene matches. CDR3 coding DNA: TGCGCCAGCGGGATCCCGAGACAGGGACCCCAGTTCTTC. This codes for CASGIPRQGPQFF.

This chain connects TRBV27 to TRBJ1-2, with 7 bases fitting TRBD1. Trimming cost V 6 bases and J 0 bases; bases outside gene matches: 4. CDR1 and CDR2 from the germline V gene are MNHEY and SMNVEV (reference sequence). The CDR3 has 14 residues. As DNA, the CDR3 is TGTGCCAGCAGCCGGACAGGTTCTAACTATGGCTACACCTTC. As protein: CASSRTGSNYGYTF.

This chain uses TRBV7-3 with TRBJ1-1; D is perhaps TRBD1 (6 bases). This CDR3 is 14 amino acids long. V lost 5 bases to trimming and J lost 0 bases, with 10 bases between them. Germline V gives CDR1 SGHTA, CDR2 FQGTGA. CDR3 nucleotide sequence: TGTGCCAGCAGCGCGGACAGTTTGAACACTGAAGCTTTCTTT. It specifies CASSADSLNTEAFF.

The CDR3, as DNA: TGTGCCAGCAGTCCTTCGGGGTCCTACGAGCAGTACTTC. This codes for CASSPSGSYEQYF. V is TRBV6-6 and J is TRBJ2-7; D may be TRBD2 (5 bases). The V and J ends lost 5 bases and 1 base respectively, with 9 bases between them. The CDR3 runs to 13 residues. Germline values: CDR1 MNHNY, CDR2 SVGAGI (reference sequence).

This sequence joins TRBV15 and TRBJ2-7, with 7 bases matching TRBD2. CDR1 and CDR2 from the germline V gene are LNHNV and YYDKDF (reference sequence). The trim removed 1 base at V and 6 bases at J, leaving 6 bases unmatched. This CDR3 is built from 14 residues. CDR3 nucleotide sequence: TGTGCCACCAGCAGAGGGGGTCCGGGAGGCGAGCAGTACTTC. Its protein is CATSRGGPGGEQYF. The full variable domain, rest sourced from reference TRBV15 and TRBJ2-7, is DAMVIQNPRYQVTQFGKPVTLSCSQTLNHNVMYWYQQKSSQAPKLLFHYYDKDFNNEADTPDNFQSRRPNTSFCFLDIRSPGLGDTAMYLCATSRGGPGGEQYFGPGTRLTVT.

CDR3 amino acids: CASSLGSGDSGELFF. CDR3 coding DNA: TGTGCCAGCAGCTTGGGTAGCGGGGATAGCGGGGAGCTGTTTTTT. The genes are TRBV5-4 and TRBJ2-2; TRBD2 agrees at 8 bases. With 0 bases clipped from V and 7 bases from J, the junction kept 5 bases outside the gene matches. The germline V gene encodes CDR1 SGHNT and CDR2 YYREEE (reference sequence). The CDR3 totals 15 residues.

About this clone: This sample also contains other DNA sequences that code for the same CDR3. This rearrangement joins TRBV2 to TRBJ1-5, with D possibly TRBD1 on 5 matching bases. This CDR3 has 14 residues. In germline, CDR1 is SNHLY, CDR2 FYNNEI. Trimming cost V 3 bases and J 2 bases, with 8 bases left between them. CDR3 DNA: TGTGCCAGCAGTGACAGGGTCGGCAATCAGCCCCAGCATTTT. Its translation is CASSDRVGNQPQHF.

This chain joins TRBV9 and TRBJ2-1, with TRBD2 identical over 10 bases. Trimming removed 4 bases from V and 4 bases from J; junction bases left unmatched: 8. Germline-derived CDR1 and CDR2 are SGDLS and YYNGEE. There are 16 residues in the CDR3. CDR3 protein: CASSHRERGGYNEQFF. As DNA, the CDR3 is TGTGCCAGCAGCCACCGAGAGCGGGGGGGTTACAATGAGCAGTTCTTC.

The V call is TRBV7-9, the J call TRBJ1-2; TRBD1 might be the D (5 bases). CDR1 is SEHNR, CDR2 FQNEAQ, per germline (reference sequence). Trimming removed 7 bases from V and 7 bases from J, with 19 bases in between. The CDR3 spans 14 residues. CDR3: CASTPGEGLRGYTF. The CDR3 bases are TGTGCCAGCACCCCCGGGGAGGGGTTACGTGGCTACACCTTC.

The V and J genes are TRBV7-8 and TRBJ2-5; 13 nucleotides agree with TRBD2. This CDR3 has 16 residues. The germline CDR1 and CDR2 sequences are SGHVS and FQNEAQ. The trim removed 4 bases at V and 3 bases at J, leaving 5 bases unmatched. The CDR3 here is CASSSGLAGEKETQYF. The CDR3 DNA reads as TGTGCCAGCAGCTCAGGACTAGCGGGGGAAAAAGAGACCCAGTACTTC.

This clone showed up just a few times. Here the CDR3 reads CASSLPPGQGVGYGYTF. CDR3 DNA sequence: TGTGCCAGCAGCTTACCTCCGGGACAGGGGGTCGGGTATGGCTACACCTTC. The chain links TRBV7-2 to TRBJ1-2, with 11 bases identical to TRBD1. Germline CDR1 reads SGHTA; CDR2 reads FQGNSA. This CDR3 spans 17 amino acids. V dropped 2 bases and J dropped 5; count of bases not matched to a gene: 10.

This clone was picked up a small number of times. The V and J genes are TRBV4-2 and TRBJ2-7; 8 nucleotides align to TRBD2. Germline V gives CDR1 LGHNA, CDR2 YNFKEQ. The CDR3 length is 17 residues. V lost 0 bases and J lost 1; bases outside the gene matches: 8. The CDR3 is CASSQEFAGGGSYEQYF. Here the CDR3 DNA reads TGTGCCAGCAGCCAAGAGTTCGCGGGGGGCGGATCCTACGAGCAGTACTTC.